This is a list of T cell receptor beta chains from one sample in a study of human T cells and chemical hapten exposure. In TCRdb, the RACE reads were re-called with MiXCR into one record per CDR3 protein. The sample records tens of thousands of distinct CDR3 sequences, roughly 10% being singletons. This sample comprised whole blood, obtained in connection with sensitization to the hapten diphenylcyclopropenone (DPC). These receptors all stem from a man aged 35-49 years with alopecia areata. Some clones in this sample may be carry-over from other donors' samples. Both conserved end residues are part of each CDR3. A D gene is named only where the DNA matches it firmly. Clone size is stated in some rows and not others, as once, few, many or a class when expanded.

d_gene	abundance	j_gene	v_gene	len	CDR3aa	CDR3nt
TRBD2	.	TRBJ2-3	TRBV13	16	CASSLFGTSGTDTQYF	TGTGCCAGCAGCTTATTTGGGACTAGCGGAACAGATACGCAGTATTTT
.	few	TRBJ2-2	TRBV4-2	15	CASSRGREGTGELFF	TGTGCCAGCAGTCGAGGGCGGGAAGGGACCGGGGAGCTGTTTTTT
.	many	TRBJ2-7	TRBV12-3/TRBV12-4	14	CASSLAGVIYEQYF	TGTGCCAGCAGTTTGGCTGGGGTCATCTACGAGCAGTACTTC
.	many	TRBJ2-1	TRBV7-2	13	CASSAEARNEQFF	TGTGCCAGCAGCGCGGAGGCGCGCAATGAGCAGTTCTTC
TRBD2	.	TRBJ2-3	TRBV10-3	14	CAIRAAGATDTQYF	TGTGCCATCAGAGCAGCGGGAGCTACAGATACGCAGTATTTT
TRBD1	many	TRBJ1-2	TRBV12-3/TRBV12-4	13	CASSPGQGNGYTF	TGTGCCAGCAGCCCGGGACAGGGGAATGGCTACACCTTC
.	few	TRBJ1-4	TRBV12-3/TRBV12-4	14	CASSYVGAGEKLFF	TGTGCCAGCTCTTACGTGGGGGCCGGAGAAAAACTGTTTTTT
TRBD2	few	TRBJ2-5	TRBV6-2/TRBV6-3	16	CASSETSGVLQETQYF	TGTGCCAGCAGCGAGACTAGCGGGGTATTACAAGAGACCCAGTACTTC
.	few	TRBJ2-1	TRBV6-5	14	CASRRASSYNEQFF	TGTGCCAGCAGACGGGCCAGCTCCTACAATGAGCAGTTCTTC
TRBD2	.	TRBJ2-1	TRBV20-1	15	CSAIASGSGVNEQFF	TGCAGTGCTATCGCAAGCGGGAGTGGAGTCAATGAGCAGTTCTTC
.	.	TRBJ1-6	TRBV6-6	14	CASSPSSYNSPLHF	TGTGCCAGCAGTCCCAGCTCCTATAATTCACCCCTCCACTTT
TRBD2	few	TRBJ2-2	TRBV3-1	16	CASSVRGAGVTGELFF	TGTGCCAGCAGCGTCAGGGGAGCGGGAGTTACCGGGGAGCTGTTTTTT
.	few	TRBJ2-3	TRBV29-1	16	CSVVGLWGPNTDTQYF	TGCAGCGTTGTAGGTTTATGGGGACCAAACACAGATACGCAGTATTTT
.	.	TRBJ2-4	TRBV27	14	CASTPGQGKNIQYF	TGTGCCAGCACCCCGGGGCAGGGGAAAAACATTCAGTACTTC
TRBD2	.	TRBJ2-1	TRBV6-5	16	CASSYEASGTHNEQFF	TGTGCCAGCAGTTACGAGGCTAGCGGGACCCACAATGAGCAGTTCTTC
TRBD2	.	TRBJ2-5	TRBV29-1	16	CSVGGGLAGREETQYF	TGCAGCGTTGGCGGGGGACTAGCGGGAAGGGAAGAGACCCAGTACTTC
.	few	TRBJ1-5	TRBV6-2/TRBV6-3	11	CASSSMGPQHF	TGTGCCAGCAGTTCCATGGGACCCCAGCATTTT
TRBD1	many	TRBJ1-2	TRBV29-1	13	CSGKDRGVDGYTF	TGCAGCGGGAAGGACAGGGGAGTGGATGGCTACACCTTC
.	many	TRBJ2-5	TRBV14	12	CASSQDFQTQYF	TGTGCCAGCAGCCAAGACTTCCAGACCCAGTACTTC
.	few	TRBJ2-3	TRBV12-5	14	CASGLSQGTDTQYF	TGTGCTAGTGGTTTGTCGCAGGGGACAGATACGCAGTATTTT
.	.	TRBJ2-3	TRBV4-3	16	CASSQGGDFNTDTQYF	TGCGCCAGCAGCCAAGGGGGGGACTTCAACACAGATACGCAGTATTTT
.	few	TRBJ2-5	TRBV21-1	18	CASSSRDRGPAIQETQYF	TGTGCCAGCAGCTCCCGGGACAGGGGCCCTGCAATCCAAGAGACCCAGTACTTC
TRBD2	few	TRBJ2-3	TRBV19	15	CASSTFSGNTDTQYF	TGTGCCAGTAGTACCTTTAGCGGGAACACAGATACGCAGTATTTT
TRBD1	.	TRBJ1-1	TRBV29-1	14	CSVEDRARNTEAFF	TGCAGCGTGGAAGACAGGGCCCGTAACACTGAAGCTTTCTTT